This T cell receptor (beta chain) derives from a study of OX40 agonist ivuxolimab in advanced cancers. Points from the study as a whole: Among the lowest peripheral clonal expansion occurred in 0.1-3.0 mg/kg partial responders.

Patients were ineligible given autoimmune disease history or systemic immunosuppression. Clones were sequenced by immunoSEQ multiplex PCR, and TCRdb holds only the in-frame ones, with some missing. The sample includes 60,000 to 75,000 clones, about 90% seen only once; the top ten take 14% to 15%. A word on this clone: Its antigen is as yet unknown.

CDR3 length: 12 amino acids. Germline V gene lookup returns CDR1 MGHDK and CDR2 SYGVNS. V was clipped by 3 bases and J by 5 bases, with 7 bases between them. The chain couples TRBV25-1 to TRBJ1-1; D may be TRBD1 (5 bases). The sequence came from an adult with an advanced solid tumor such as melanoma, head and neck, liver or kidney cancer. Sequenced material: CD4+ or CD8+ T cells sorted from blood, taken in a trial of the OX40 agonist ivuxolimab. CDR3 DNA sequence: TGTGCCAGCAGTGATTGGGGGACTGAAGCTTTCTTT. This sequence encodes CASSDWGTEAFF.